This T cell receptor (beta chain) was sequenced in a study of cytomegalovirus exposure and HLA in healthy donors. Healthy people donating bone marrow made up the donors. Findings of the study overall: Later on, an analysis found that several of the most significant clusters appeared to be linked to common viral pathogens, which included parvovirus B19. Presence/absence comparisons presumed near-even sequencing depth among donors. Later on, a genetic analysis was performed. It linked a missense variant in DCLRE1C with V- and J-gene trimming of TCR beta.

In the case of this clone: Antigen unknown.

Primers for the PCR totalled 60 Vbeta and 13 Jbeta. Sequencing used immunoSEQ multiplex PCR; TCRdb keeps in-frame clones, though not all of them. This table has more than 90,000 clones, roughly 80% appearing once. The specimen was PBMCs. The clonotype comes from a man aged 25-45 years in good health and CMV-seropositive.

The CDR3 loop is CASSLGASGSGGELFF. CDR3 bases: TGCGCCAGCAGCTTGGGGGCTAGCGGGAGTGGCGGGGAGCTGTTTTTT. This rearrangement joins TRBV5-1 to TRBJ2-2; 10 bases agree with TRBD2. Germline-derived CDR1 and CDR2 are SGHRS and YFSETQ. The CDR3 extends over 16 amino acids. With 0 bases clipped from V and 7 bases from J, the junction kept 6 bases outside the gene matches.